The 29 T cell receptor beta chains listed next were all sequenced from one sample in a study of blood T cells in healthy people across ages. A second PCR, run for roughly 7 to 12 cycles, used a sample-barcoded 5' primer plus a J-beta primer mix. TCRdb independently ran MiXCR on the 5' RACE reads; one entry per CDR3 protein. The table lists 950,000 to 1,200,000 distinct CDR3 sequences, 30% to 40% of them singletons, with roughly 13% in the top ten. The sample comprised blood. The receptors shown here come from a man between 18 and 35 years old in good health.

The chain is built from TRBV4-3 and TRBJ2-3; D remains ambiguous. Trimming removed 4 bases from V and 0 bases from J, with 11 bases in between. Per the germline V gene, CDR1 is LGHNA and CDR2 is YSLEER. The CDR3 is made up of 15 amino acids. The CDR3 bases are TGCGCCAGCAGCCTCAGTGTTAGAAGCACAGATACGCAGTATTTT. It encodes CASSLSVRSTDTQYF.

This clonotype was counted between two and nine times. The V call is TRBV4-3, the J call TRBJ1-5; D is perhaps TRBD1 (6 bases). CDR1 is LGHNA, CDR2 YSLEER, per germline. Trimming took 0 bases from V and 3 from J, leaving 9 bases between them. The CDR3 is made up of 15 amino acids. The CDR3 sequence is CASSQDWDNNQPQHF. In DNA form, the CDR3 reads TGCGCCAGCAGCCAAGATTGGGACAACAATCAGCCCCAGCATTTT.

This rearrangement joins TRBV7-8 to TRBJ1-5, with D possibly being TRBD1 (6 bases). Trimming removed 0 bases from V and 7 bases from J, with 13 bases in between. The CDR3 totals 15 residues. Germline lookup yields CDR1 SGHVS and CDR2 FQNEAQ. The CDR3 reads CASSLANRVGQPQHF. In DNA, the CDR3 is TGTGCCAGCAGCTTAGCGAACAGGGTTGGGCAGCCCCAGCATTTT. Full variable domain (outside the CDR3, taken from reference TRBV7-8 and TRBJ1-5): GAGVSQSPRYKVAKRGQDVALRCDPISGHVSLFWYQQALGQGPEFLTYFQNEAQLDKSGLPSDRFFAERPEGSVSTLKIQRTQQEDSAVYLCASSLANRVGQPQHFGDGTRLSIL.

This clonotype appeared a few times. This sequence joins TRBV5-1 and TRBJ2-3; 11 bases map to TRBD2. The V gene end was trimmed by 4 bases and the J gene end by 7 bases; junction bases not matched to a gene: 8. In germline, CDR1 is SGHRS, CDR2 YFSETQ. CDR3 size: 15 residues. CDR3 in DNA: TGCGCCAGCAGCGGGAGGCTAGCGGGGGGAAATACGCAGTATTTT. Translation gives CASSGRLAGGNTQYF.

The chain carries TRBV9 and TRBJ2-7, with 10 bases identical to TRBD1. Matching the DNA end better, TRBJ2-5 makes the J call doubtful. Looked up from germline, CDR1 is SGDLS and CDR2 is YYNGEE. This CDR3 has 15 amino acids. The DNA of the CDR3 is TGTGCCAGCAGCGTAGCTACAGACAGGGGGCAGACCCAGTACTTC. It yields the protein CASSVATDRGQTQYF.

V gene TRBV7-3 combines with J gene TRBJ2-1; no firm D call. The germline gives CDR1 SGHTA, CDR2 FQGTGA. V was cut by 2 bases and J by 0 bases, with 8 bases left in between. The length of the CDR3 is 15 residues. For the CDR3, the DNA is TGTGCCAGCAGCTTAGAGGCCTTCTCCTACAATGAGCAGTTCTTC. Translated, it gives CASSLEAFSYNEQFF.

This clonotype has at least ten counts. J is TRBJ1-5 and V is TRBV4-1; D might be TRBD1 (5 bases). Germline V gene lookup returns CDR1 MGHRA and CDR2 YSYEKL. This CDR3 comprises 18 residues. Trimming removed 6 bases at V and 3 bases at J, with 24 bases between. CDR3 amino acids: CASRPIPGTRGSNQPQHF. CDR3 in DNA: TGCGCCAGCAGGCCTATCCCCGGGACTAGGGGTTCCAATCAGCCCCAGCATTTT.

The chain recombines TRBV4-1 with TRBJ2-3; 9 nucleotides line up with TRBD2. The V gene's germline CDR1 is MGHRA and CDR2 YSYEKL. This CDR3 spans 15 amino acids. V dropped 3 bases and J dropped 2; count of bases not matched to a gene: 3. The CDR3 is CASSHASGATDTQYF. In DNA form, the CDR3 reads TGCGCCAGCAGCCATGCTAGCGGGGCCACAGATACGCAGTATTTT.

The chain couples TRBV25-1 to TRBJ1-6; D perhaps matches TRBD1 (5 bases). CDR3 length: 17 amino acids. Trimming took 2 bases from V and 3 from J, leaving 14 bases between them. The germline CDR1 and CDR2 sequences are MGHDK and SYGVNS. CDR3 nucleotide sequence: TGTGCCAGCAGTGAACAGGGCCTTGGAGACTATAATTCACCCCTCCACTTT. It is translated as CASSEQGLGDYNSPLHF.

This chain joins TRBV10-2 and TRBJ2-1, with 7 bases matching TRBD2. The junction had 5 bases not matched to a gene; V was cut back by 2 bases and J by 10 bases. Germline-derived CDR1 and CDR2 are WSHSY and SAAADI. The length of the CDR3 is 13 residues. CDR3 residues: CASSEQRGTEQFF. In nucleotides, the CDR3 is TGCGCCAGCAGTGAGCAGCGGGGAACCGAGCAGTTCTTC.

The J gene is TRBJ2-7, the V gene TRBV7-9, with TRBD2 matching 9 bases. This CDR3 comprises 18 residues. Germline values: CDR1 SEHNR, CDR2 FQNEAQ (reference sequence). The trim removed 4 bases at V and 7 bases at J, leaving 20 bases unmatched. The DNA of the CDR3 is TGTGCCAGCAGCTCCCCGGGACTAGCTGTGCTCAACTGGGATGAGCAGTACTTC. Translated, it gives CASSSPGLAVLNWDEQYF.

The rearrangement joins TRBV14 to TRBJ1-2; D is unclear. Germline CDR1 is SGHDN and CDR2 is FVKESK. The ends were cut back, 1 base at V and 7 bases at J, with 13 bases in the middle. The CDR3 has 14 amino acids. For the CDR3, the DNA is TGTGCCAGCAGCCAAGGGACGACTACTTCTGGCTACACCTTC. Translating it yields CASSQGTTTSGYTF.

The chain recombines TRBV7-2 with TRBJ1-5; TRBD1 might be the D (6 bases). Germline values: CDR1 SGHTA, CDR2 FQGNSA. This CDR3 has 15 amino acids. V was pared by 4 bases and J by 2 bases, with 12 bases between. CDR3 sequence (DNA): TGTGCCAGCAGCTCCCTGCGACAGGGCAATCAGCCCCAGCATTTT. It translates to CASSSLRQGNQPQHF.

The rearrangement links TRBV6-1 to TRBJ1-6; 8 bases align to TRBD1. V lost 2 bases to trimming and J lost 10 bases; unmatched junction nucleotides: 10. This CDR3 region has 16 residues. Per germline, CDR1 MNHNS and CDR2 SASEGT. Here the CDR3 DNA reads TGTGCCAGCAGTGAATGGGGACAGGTCGTTTGGTCACCCCTCCACTTT. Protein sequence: CASSEWGQVVWSPLHF.

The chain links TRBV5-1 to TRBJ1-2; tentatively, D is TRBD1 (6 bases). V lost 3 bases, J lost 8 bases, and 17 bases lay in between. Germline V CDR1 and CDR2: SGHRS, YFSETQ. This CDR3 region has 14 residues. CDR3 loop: CASSSTKGGLGYTF. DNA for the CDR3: TGCGCCAGCAGCTCGACAAAGGGGGGGTTAGGCTACACCTTC. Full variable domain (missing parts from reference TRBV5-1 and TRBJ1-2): KAGVTQTPRYLIKTRGQQVTLSCSPISGHRSVSWYQQTPGQGLQFLFEYFSETQRNKGNFPGRFSGRQFSNSRSEMNVSTLELGDSALYLCASSSTKGGLGYTFGSGTRLTVV.

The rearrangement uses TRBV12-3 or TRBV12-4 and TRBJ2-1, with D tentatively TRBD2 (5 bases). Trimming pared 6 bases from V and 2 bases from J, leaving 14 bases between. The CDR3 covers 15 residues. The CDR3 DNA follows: TGTGCCAGCAGCCCAGGAAGCGGCGCCTACAATGAGCAGTTCTTC. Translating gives CASSPGSGAYNEQFF.

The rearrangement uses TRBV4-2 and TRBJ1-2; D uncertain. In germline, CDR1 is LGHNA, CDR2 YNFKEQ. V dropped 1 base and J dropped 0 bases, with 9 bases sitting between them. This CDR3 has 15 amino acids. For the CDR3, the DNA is TGTGCCAGCAGCCAAGTCACGAACGCTAACTATGGCTACACCTTC. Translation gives CASSQVTNANYGYTF.

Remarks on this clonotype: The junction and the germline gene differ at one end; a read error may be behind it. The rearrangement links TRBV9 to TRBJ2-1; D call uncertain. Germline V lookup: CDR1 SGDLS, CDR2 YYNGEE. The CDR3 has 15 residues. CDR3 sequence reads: CAGSPSPDLFGEQFF. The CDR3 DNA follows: TGTGCCGGCAGCCCAAGTCCGGACCTTTTCGGTGAGCAGTTCTTC.

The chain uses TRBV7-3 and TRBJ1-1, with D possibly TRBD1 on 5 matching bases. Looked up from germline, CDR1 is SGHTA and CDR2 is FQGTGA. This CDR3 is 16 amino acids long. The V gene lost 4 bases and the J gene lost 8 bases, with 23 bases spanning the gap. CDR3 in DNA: TGTGCCAGCAGCTCCCCCATAGGGGCAGGGACTCAGGAAGCTTTCTTT. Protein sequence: CASSSPIGAGTQEAFF.

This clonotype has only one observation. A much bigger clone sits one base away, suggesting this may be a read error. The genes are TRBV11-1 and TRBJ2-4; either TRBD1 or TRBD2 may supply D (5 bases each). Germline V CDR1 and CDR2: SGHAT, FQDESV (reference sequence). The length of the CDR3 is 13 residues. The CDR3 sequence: CTSSPGPKNIQYF. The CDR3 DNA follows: TGTACCAGCAGCCCGGGACCAAAAAACATTCAGTACTTC.

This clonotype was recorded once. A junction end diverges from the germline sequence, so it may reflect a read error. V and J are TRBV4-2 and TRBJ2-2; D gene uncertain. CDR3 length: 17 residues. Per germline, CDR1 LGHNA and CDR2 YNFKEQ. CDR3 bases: TGTGCTAGCAGCCAAGCATTTGTGGGTTCGGACACCGGGGAGCTGTTTTTT. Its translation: CASSQAFVGSDTGELFF.

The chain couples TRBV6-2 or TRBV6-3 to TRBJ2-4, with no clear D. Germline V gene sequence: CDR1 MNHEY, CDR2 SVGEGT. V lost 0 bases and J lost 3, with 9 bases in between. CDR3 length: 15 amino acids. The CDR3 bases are TGTGCCAGCAGTTACTCGGGGAAAGGCAAAAACATTCAGTACTTC. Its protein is CASSYSGKGKNIQYF.

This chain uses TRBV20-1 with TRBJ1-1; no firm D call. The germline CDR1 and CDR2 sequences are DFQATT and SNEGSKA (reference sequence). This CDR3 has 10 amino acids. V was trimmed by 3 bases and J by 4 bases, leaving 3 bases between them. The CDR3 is CSARLTEAFF. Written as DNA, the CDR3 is TGCAGTGCTAGGCTCACTGAAGCTTTCTTT.

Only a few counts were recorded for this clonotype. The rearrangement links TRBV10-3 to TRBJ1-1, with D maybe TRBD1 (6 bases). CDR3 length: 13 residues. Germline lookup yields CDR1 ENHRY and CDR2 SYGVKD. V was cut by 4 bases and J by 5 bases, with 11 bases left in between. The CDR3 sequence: CAISGSGETEAFF. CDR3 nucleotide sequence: TGTGCCATCAGTGGGTCAGGGGAAACTGAAGCTTTCTTT.

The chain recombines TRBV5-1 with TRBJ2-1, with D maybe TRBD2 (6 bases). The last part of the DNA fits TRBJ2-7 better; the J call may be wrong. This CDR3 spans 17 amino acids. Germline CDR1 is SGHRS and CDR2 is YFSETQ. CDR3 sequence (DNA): TGCGCCAGCAGCTTGGTGCCCGGGGGAAGACTAAACAATGAGCAGTACTTC. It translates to CASSLVPGGRLNNEQYF.

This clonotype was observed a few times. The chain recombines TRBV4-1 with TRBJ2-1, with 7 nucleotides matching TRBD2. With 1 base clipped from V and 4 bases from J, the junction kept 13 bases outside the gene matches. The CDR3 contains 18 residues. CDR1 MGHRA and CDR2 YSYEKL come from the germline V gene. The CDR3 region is CASSQAGGSGPFYNEQFF. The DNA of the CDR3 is TGCGCCAGCAGCCAAGCGGGGGGTAGCGGGCCTTTTTACAATGAGCAGTTCTTC.

CDR3 nucleotide sequence: TGCAGCGTTGAATGGCTTGGAGCTCCTTCGGGGGGCAATGAGCAGTACTTC. Its translation: CSVEWLGAPSGGNEQYF. The V and J genes are TRBV29-1 and TRBJ2-7, with D possibly TRBD2 on 7 matching bases. Trimming left V 2 bases short and J 7 bases short, with 27 bases between. CDR1 and CDR2 (germline): SQVTM, ANQGSEA. The CDR3 extends over 17 amino acids.

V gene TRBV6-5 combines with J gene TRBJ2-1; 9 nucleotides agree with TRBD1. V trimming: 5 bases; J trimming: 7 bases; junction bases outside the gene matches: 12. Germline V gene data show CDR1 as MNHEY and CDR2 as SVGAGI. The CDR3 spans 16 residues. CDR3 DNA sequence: TGTGCCAGCAGTCCAATCGACAGGGGGTTCATGAATGAGCAGTTCTTC. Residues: CASSPIDRGFMNEQFF.

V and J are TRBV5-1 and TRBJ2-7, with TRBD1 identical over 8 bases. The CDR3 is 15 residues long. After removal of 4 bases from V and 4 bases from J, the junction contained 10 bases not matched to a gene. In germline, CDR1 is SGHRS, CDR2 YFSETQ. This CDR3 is CASSPRQGSTYEQYF. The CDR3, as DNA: TGCGCCAGCAGCCCAAGACAGGGGTCGACATACGAGCAGTACTTC. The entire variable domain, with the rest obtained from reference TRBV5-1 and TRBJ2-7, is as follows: KAGVTQTPRYLIKTRGQQVTLSCSPISGHRSVSWYQQTPGQGLQFLFEYFSETQRNKGNFPGRFSGRQFSNSRSEMNVSTLELGDSALYLCASSPRQGSTYEQYFGPGTRLTVT.